The 7 T cell receptor beta chains in this list originate from one sample, sequenced in a study of blood T cell repertoires in COVID-19. The repertoire was sequenced with immunoSEQ multiplex PCR; TCRdb's copy has only in-frame clones and lacks some. The table records about 200,000 clones, 65% to 85% of them present only once. The material sequenced was peripheral blood. These receptors all come from a woman at least 80 years old with acute or convalescent COVID-19.

The chain couples TRBV7-3 to TRBJ2-5; TRBD2 matches 7 bases. The CDR3 loop spans 17 amino acids. Germline assignment: CDR1 SGHTA and CDR2 FQGTGA. Trimming took 5 bases from V and 2 from J; bases not matched to a gene: 14. This chain's CDR3 is CASSPSGLAVSQETQYF. The CDR3 DNA reads TGTGCCAGCAGCCCCTCGGGGCTAGCGGTATCACAAGAGACCCAGTACTTC.

The chain employs TRBV5-6 and TRBJ1-6; unclear D gene. Between the trimmed V and J ends, which lost 1 base and 1 base, there was a span of 9 bases. The germline CDR1 and CDR2 sequences are SGHDT and YYEEEE. The CDR3 sequence is 16 residues long. CDR3 in DNA: TGTGCCAGCAGCTTGAATCGGGAATCCTATAATTCACCCCTCCACTTT. Translation: CASSLNRESYNSPLHF.

The chain has TRBV25-1 and TRBJ2-3, with a tentative D call TRBD2 (6 bases). CDR3 length: 13 amino acids. Germline loops: CDR1 MGHDK, CDR2 SYGVNS. The V end was cut by 6 bases, the J end by 5 bases, with 12 bases between. The CDR3 DNA follows: TGTGCCAGCAGCCTTTCCGGGGGAGATACGCAGTATTTT. Protein sequence: CASSLSGGDTQYF.

The J gene is TRBJ1-2, the V gene TRBV6-5; D is possibly TRBD1 (6 bases). Germline CDR1 and CDR2: MNHEY and SVGAGI. V lost 4 bases, J lost 5 bases, and 11 bases lay in between. The CDR3 loop spans 13 amino acids. CDR3 residues: CASSFQGWYGYTF. The CDR3 DNA reads as TGTGCCAGCAGTTTTCAGGGGTGGTATGGCTACACCTTC.

The rearrangement links TRBV12-3 or TRBV12-4 to TRBJ1-1; D is unresolved. This CDR3 contains 13 residues. V shed 6 bases and J shed 3 bases, with 11 bases lying between them. As DNA, the CDR3 is TGTGCCAGCAGCCACGACACCTACACTGAAGCTTTCTTT. Protein: CASSHDTYTEAFF.

V usage is TRBV9 and J usage is TRBJ2-1; the match to TRBD2 covers 9 bases. After removal of 4 bases from V and 7 bases from J, the junction contained 9 bases not matched to a gene. Germline assignment: CDR1 SGDLS and CDR2 YYNGEE. This CDR3 region has 15 residues. CDR3 nucleotides: TGTGCCAGCAGCCCCGGGACTAGCCATGGAAATGAGCAGTTCTTC. Its translation: CASSPGTSHGNEQFF.

This clone was counted only a few times. The V and J genes are TRBV3-1 (or the pseudogene TRBV3-2) and TRBJ2-7; 7 bases align to TRBD2. The CDR3 runs 12 residues. Germline lookup yields CDR1 LGHDT and CDR2 YNNKEL (reference sequence). V shed 10 bases, J shed 3 bases, and the junction held 6 bases outside the gene matches. The CDR3 bases are TGTGCCACCGTGGGGGGGGGCTACGAGCAGTACTTC. Amino acids: CATVGGGYEQYF.